These 7 T cell receptor beta chains originate from one sample sequenced in a study of identical twins. TCRdb reanalysed the 5' RACE reads using MiXCR and keeps one entry per CDR3 protein. The data show around 490,000 distinct CDR3 sequences, 20% to 25% seen once. This sample was shared with a second study, whose subject was yellow fever vaccine responses in identical twins.

The material sequenced was CD4+ T cells sorted from blood. These receptors all stem from a woman younger than 30 in good health.

This clonotype was detected only a few times. This sequence joins TRBV9 and TRBJ2-2, with 11 bases identical to TRBD2. V lost 4 bases, J lost 4 bases, and 3 bases stayed unmatched. The CDR3 consists of 15 residues. Germline V gene data show CDR1 as SGDLS and CDR2 as YYNGEE. The CDR3 DNA sequence: TGTGCCAGCAGCACCGGACTAGCGGGCACCGGGGAGCTGTTTTTT. Its translation is CASSTGLAGTGELFF.

This chain links TRBV18 with TRBJ2-3, with TRBD2 matching over 10 bases. The CDR3 is 17 residues long. Germline CDR1 is KGHSH and CDR2 is LQKENI. With V trimmed by 0 bases and J by 3 bases, 6 bases remained unmatched. The CDR3 is CASSPPLGTSATDTQYF. The CDR3 nucleotides are TGTGCCAGCTCACCACCTCTCGGGACTAGCGCAACAGATACGCAGTATTTT.

The sample holds a few counts of this clonotype. The rearrangement joins TRBV12-3 or TRBV12-4 to TRBJ1-3; D unresolved. Deletions cut 9 bases from V and 3 bases from J, with 12 bases between. This CDR3 region has 13 residues. The CDR3 loop is CASLLGVGNTIYF. CDR3 nucleotide sequence: TGTGCCAGTCTCCTCGGGGTTGGAAACACCATATATTTT.

This clonotype was counted between two and nine times. The V call is TRBV7-2, the J call TRBJ2-5; 10 positions match TRBD2. Trimming cost V 5 bases and J 0 bases; bases outside gene matches: 6. Germline V lookup: CDR1 SGHTA, CDR2 FQGNSA. This CDR3 has 16 amino acids. As DNA, the CDR3 is TGTGCCAGCAGCCGATCTAGCGGGAGTTACCAAGAGACCCAGTACTTC. Its protein is CASSRSSGSYQETQYF.

This clonotype has just a few counts. The chain links TRBV10-3 to TRBJ2-1; TRBD1 is a possible D gene (5 bases). Trimming stripped 6 bases from V and 0 bases from J, with 12 bases between. This CDR3 region has 15 residues. CDR1 ENHRY and CDR2 SYGVKD come from the germline V gene. CDR3 in DNA: TGTGCCATCAGAGACAGCGCGTACTCCTACAATGAGCAGTTCTTC. This codes for CAIRDSAYSYNEQFF.

The rearrangement links TRBV13 to TRBJ2-7, with TRBD1 as a possible D gene (6 bases). This CDR3 region has 14 residues. Germline V gene sequence: CDR1 PRHDT, CDR2 FYEKMQ (reference sequence). V lost 5 bases, J lost 4 bases, and 15 bases lay in between. The CDR3 reads CASSPRDTGYEQYF. In nucleotides, the CDR3 is TGTGCCAGCAGCCCCCGGGACACCGGTTACGAGCAGTACTTC. The full variable domain, rest sourced from reference TRBV13 and TRBJ2-7, is AAGVIQSPRHLIKEKRETATLKCYPIPRHDTVYWYQQGPGQDPQFLISFYEKMQSDKGSIPDRFSAQQFSDYHSELNMSSLELGDSALYFCASSPRDTGYEQYFGPGTRLTVT.

This clonotype was detected a few times. This sequence joins TRBV15 and TRBJ2-6; D might be TRBD1 (5 bases). CDR1 and CDR2 from the germline V gene are LNHNV and YYDKDF (reference sequence). The ends were cut back, 0 bases at V and 1 base at J, with 7 bases in the middle. CDR3 length: 16 residues. The CDR3 region is CATSRDKGSGANVLTF. The CDR3 coding sequence is TGTGCCACCAGCAGAGACAAGGGGTCTGGGGCCAACGTCCTGACTTTC. Filled out from reference TRBV15 and TRBJ2-6, the complete variable domain reads DAMVIQNPRYQVTQFGKPVTLSCSQTLNHNVMYWYQQKSSQAPKLLFHYYDKDFNNEADTPDNFQSRRPNTSFCFLDIRSPGLGDTAMYLCATSRDKGSGANVLTFGAGSRLTVL.